A single sample is the source of the 29 T cell receptor beta chains below, sequenced in a study of cytomegalovirus exposure and HLA in healthy donors. Both 60 Vbeta primers and 13 Jbeta primers went into the PCR. Sequencing was performed with immunoSEQ multiplex PCR; in TCRdb, only in-frame clones are kept and a portion is missing. The data show under 200,000 clones, with 75% seen just once and over 1.1% held by the top ten. The sequenced material came from PBMCs. The receptors shown here come from a young man in good health and CMV-seronegative.

The genes are TRBV7-9 and TRBJ2-7; no reliable D call. The CDR3 totals 13 residues. Per the germline V gene, CDR1 is SEHNR and CDR2 is FQNEAQ (reference sequence). V was shortened by 5 bases and J by 3 bases, with 11 bases between the two germline ends. The CDR3 reads CASSLSPGYEQYF. CDR3 bases: TGTGCCAGCAGCCTATCGCCAGGCTACGAGCAGTACTTC.

CDR3 sequence: CASRGGVAYEQYF. CDR3 coding DNA: TGTGCCAGTAGGGGGGGAGTAGCCTACGAGCAGTACTTC. The chain couples TRBV19 to TRBJ2-7; a possible D gene is TRBD2 (6 bases). The CDR3 has 13 amino acids. CDR1 and CDR2 (germline): LNHDA, SQIVND (reference sequence). Trimming stripped 6 bases from V and 2 bases from J, with 11 bases between.

This chain connects TRBV11-2 to TRBJ1-4, with 10 positions matching TRBD1. V was pared by 6 bases and J by 8 bases, with 9 bases of the junction left unmatched. Germline V CDR1 and CDR2: SGHAT, FQNNGV. The CDR3 covers 15 residues. The CDR3 loop is CASSGTGVRGEKLFF. The CDR3 DNA reads TGTGCCAGCAGTGGGACAGGGGTACGAGGGGAAAAACTGTTTTTT. The full variable domain, completed using reference TRBV11-2 and TRBJ1-4, is EAGVAQSPRYKIIEKRQSVAFWCNPISGHATLYWYQQILGQGPKLLIQFQNNGVVDDSQLPKDRFSAERLKGVDSTLKIQPAKLEDSAVYLCASSGTGVRGEKLFFGSGTQLSVL.

The CDR3: CASSGRQAGTYEQYF. The CDR3 DNA sequence: TGTGCCAGCAGCGGCCGACAGGCGGGTACCTACGAGCAGTACTTC. This chain links TRBV9 with TRBJ2-7, with D tentatively TRBD1 (6 bases). The CDR3 totals 15 residues. From germline, CDR1 is SGDLS and CDR2 YYNGEE. The V end was cut by 3 bases, the J end by 2 bases, with 15 bases between.

The chain carries TRBV19 and TRBJ1-1; 9 bases map to TRBD1. Germline values: CDR1 LNHDA, CDR2 SQIVND (reference sequence). V shed 5 bases and J 4 bases; nucleotides not matched to a gene: 8. The CDR3 sequence is 15 residues long. CDR3 sequence (DNA): TGTGCCAGTAGTTTTCAACAGGGGGCGGGCACTGAAGCTTTCTTT. Protein product: CASSFQQGAGTEAFF.

V and J are TRBV28 and TRBJ2-7; TRBD1 matches 7 bases. The CDR3 is made up of 15 amino acids. Trimming removed 2 bases from V and 0 bases from J; junction bases left unmatched: 4. Germline values: CDR1 MDHEN, CDR2 SYDVKM. CDR3 nucleotide sequence: TGTGCCAGCAGTTTAGCGGCAGGGGGCTCCTACGAGCAGTACTTC. Translation gives CASSLAAGGSYEQYF.

The rearrangement uses TRBV13 and TRBJ2-5; weak D call: TRBD2 (6 bases). CDR1 and CDR2 from the germline V gene are PRHDT and FYEKMQ (reference sequence). Trimming took off 2 bases at V and 5 bases at J, with 15 bases between the two ends. The CDR3 has 15 amino acids. CDR3 amino acids: CASSLLGGPGETQYF. In DNA, the CDR3 is TGTGCCAGCAGCTTACTAGGAGGGCCAGGGGAGACCCAGTACTTC.

The chain employs TRBV5-1 and TRBJ1-1; TRBD1 aligns across 7 bases. CDR3 length: 16 residues. Germline CDR1 is SGHRS and CDR2 is YFSETQ. Losses at the gene ends were 4 bases for V and 1 base for J; bases not matched to a gene: 10. In DNA form, the CDR3 reads TGCGCCAGCAGCCCCCTCACCGGGACAGAGAACACTGAAGCTTTCTTT. It is translated as CASSPLTGTENTEAFF.

Comments on this clone: Other DNA variants within this sample encode the same CDR3. The rearrangement links TRBV10-3 to TRBJ2-7; 7 bases are shared with TRBD1. With V trimmed by 0 bases and J by 1 base, 0 bases remained unmatched. There are 14 residues in the CDR3. CDR1 ENHRY and CDR2 SYGVKD come from the germline V gene. The CDR3 spells CAISESTGSYEQYF. CDR3 sequence (DNA): TGTGCCATCAGTGAGTCGACAGGGTCCTACGAGCAGTACTTC.

This chain connects TRBV15 to TRBJ1-6; TRBD1 might be the D (6 bases). CDR1 is LNHNV, CDR2 YYDKDF, per germline (reference sequence). The CDR3 spans 15 residues. Between the trimmed V and J ends, which lost 5 bases and 7 bases, there was a span of 15 bases. In DNA, the CDR3 is TGTGCCACCAGCCCTATACGCCAGGGGAATTCACCCCTCCACTTT. Amino acids: CATSPIRQGNSPLHF.

A remark on this clone: Additional DNA sequences in this sample encode the identical CDR3. The chain joins TRBV7-8 to TRBJ2-7; 8 nucleotides line up with TRBD1. The CDR3 has 13 amino acids. CDR1 and CDR2 from the germline V gene are SGHVS and FQNEAQ. With V trimmed by 7 bases and J by 2 bases, 4 bases remained unmatched. The CDR3 DNA follows: TGTGCCAGCAAGCAGGGACAGGCCTACGAGCAGTACTTC. Protein product: CASKQGQAYEQYF.

This rearrangement joins TRBV9 to TRBJ2-1, with TRBD2 identical over 9 bases. Germline CDR1 is SGDLS and CDR2 is YYNGEE. V dropped 3 bases and J dropped 6; count of bases not matched to a gene: 10. CDR3 size: 16 residues. CDR3 amino acids: CASSGSTSGVPNEQFF. DNA of the CDR3: TGTGCCAGCAGCGGATCGACTAGCGGAGTGCCCAATGAGCAGTTCTTC. The full variable domain, completed using reference TRBV9 and TRBJ2-1, is DSGVTQTPKHLITATGQRVTLRCSPRSGDLSVYWYQQSLDQGLQFLIQYYNGEERAKGNILERFSAQQFPDLHSELNLSSLELGDSALYFCASSGSTSGVPNEQFFGPGTRLTVL.

This clone has more than one count but fewer than ten. The genes are TRBV6-1 and TRBJ2-6; D gene uncertain. This CDR3 region has 14 residues. Germline V CDR1 and CDR2: MNHNS, SASEGT. The germline V and J ends were trimmed by 6 bases and 2 bases, with 8 bases remaining between them. The CDR3 region has the DNA TGTGCCAGCAGCAACCAGGCTGGGGCCAACGTCCTGACTTTC. Protein product: CASSNQAGANVLTF.

This chain links TRBV7-9 with TRBJ2-5; TRBD2 matches at 8 bases. V was pared by 6 bases and J by 5 bases, with 14 bases of the junction left unmatched. Per the germline V gene, CDR1 is SEHNR and CDR2 is FQNEAQ (reference sequence). CDR3 length: 16 residues. The CDR3 reads CASSPGGAGAGETQYF. The CDR3, as DNA: TGTGCCAGCAGTCCTGGCGGAGCGGGAGCGGGCGAGACCCAGTACTTC.

The chain is built from TRBV19 and TRBJ1-5; 9 nucleotides agree with TRBD1. V trimming: 6 bases; J trimming: 1 base; junction bases outside the gene matches: 1. The CDR3 contains 14 residues. CDR1 LNHDA and CDR2 SQIVND come from the germline V gene (reference sequence). DNA for the CDR3: TGTGCCAGTAGGGACAGGGGCAGCAATCAGCCCCAGCATTTT. Its translation is CASRDRGSNQPQHF.

The chain carries TRBV7-9 and TRBJ2-1; TRBD2 might be the D (6 bases). Trimming removed 5 bases at V and 0 bases at J, with 8 bases between. This CDR3 region has 14 residues. CDR1 SEHNR and CDR2 FQNEAQ come from the germline V gene (reference sequence). Here the CDR3 reads CASSGGSSYNEQFF. DNA of the CDR3: TGTGCCAGCAGCGGGGGGAGCTCCTACAATGAGCAGTTCTTC.

V usage is TRBV9 and J usage is TRBJ2-7; 9 positions agree with TRBD1. The germline gives CDR1 SGDLS, CDR2 YYNGEE. V trimming: 4 bases; J trimming: 0 bases; junction bases outside the gene matches: 5. CDR3 size: 15 residues. The DNA of the CDR3 is TGTGCCAGCAGCTTCGGGACAGGGAACTCCTACGAGCAGTACTTC. Protein product: CASSFGTGNSYEQYF.

The rearrangement joins TRBV4-3 to TRBJ1-5; TRBD1 matches at 9 bases. The CDR3 runs to 15 residues. V was pared by 4 bases and J by 5 bases, with 6 bases of the junction left unmatched. Germline lookup yields CDR1 LGHNA and CDR2 YSLEER. CDR3 DNA: TGCGCCAGCAGCCCTACAGGGGGCCGCGATCAGCCCCAGCATTTT. As protein: CASSPTGGRDQPQHF.

This chain joins TRBV21-1 and TRBJ2-7; no DNA check was done on the table's D call, TRBD2. TRBV21-1 is classified as a pseudogene. This CDR3 comprises 15 residues. CDR3 sequence reads: CASSAPAQRGYEQYF. CDR3 sequence (DNA): TGTGCCAGCAGCGCGCCGGCCCAACGGGGTTACGAGCAGTACTTC.

CDR3 region: CASSSGVAGSSTDTQYF. The CDR3 nucleotides are TGTGCCAGCAGCTCAGGGGTAGCGGGATCTAGCACAGATACGCAGTATTTT. V and J are TRBV7-8 and TRBJ2-3, with 8 bases aligning to TRBD2. This CDR3 contains 17 residues. The V gene's germline CDR1 is SGHVS and CDR2 FQNEAQ. V lost 4 bases to trimming and J lost 0 bases; unmatched junction nucleotides: 9.

J is TRBJ1-4 and V is TRBV18, with 7 positions matching TRBD1. Germline-derived CDR1 and CDR2 are KGHSH and LQKENI. The CDR3 runs 16 residues. V was clipped by 3 bases and J by 1 base; unmatched bases: 5. The CDR3 region is CASSPPNRGTNEKLFF. The CDR3 nucleotides read TGTGCCAGCTCACCCCCCAACAGGGGAACTAATGAAAAACTGTTTTTT.

This chain connects TRBV5-6 to TRBJ1-2; weak D call: TRBD1 (5 bases). There are 16 residues in the CDR3. Germline CDR1 is SGHDT and CDR2 is YYEEEE. Trimming shortened V by 0 bases and J by 1 base, and 13 bases separated the two germline ends. CDR3 DNA sequence: TGTGCCAGCAGCTTGGACGGGGGTCGTTATAACTATGGCTACACCTTC. Protein product: CASSLDGGRYNYGYTF.

V and J are TRBV7-2 and TRBJ2-1; maybe TRBD1 (6 bases). Trimming removed 3 bases at V and 2 bases at J, with 8 bases between. The CDR3 is 14 residues long. Germline V gives CDR1 SGHTA, CDR2 FQGNSA. The CDR3 protein is CASSLDRTYNEQFF. The DNA of the CDR3 is TGTGCCAGCAGCTTGGACAGAACCTACAATGAGCAGTTCTTC.

This clone was picked up a small number of times. The rearrangement links TRBV27 to TRBJ2-4; D unresolved. Trimming took 4 bases from V and 1 from J, leaving 2 bases between them. In germline, CDR1 is MNHEY, CDR2 SMNVEV (reference sequence). The CDR3 consists of 12 residues. The CDR3 DNA is TGTGCCAGCAGTTCTGCCAAAAACATTCAGTACTTC. Translated: CASSSAKNIQYF.

V usage is TRBV10-1 and J usage is TRBJ2-3; D is perhaps TRBD2 (6 bases). Deletions cut 3 bases from V and 6 bases from J, with 13 bases between. Germline CDR1 is WNHNN and CDR2 is SYGVQD (reference sequence). The CDR3 has 14 amino acids. The CDR3 spells CASSEWRVADTQYF. CDR3 sequence (DNA): TGCGCCAGCAGTGAATGGAGGGTGGCCGATACGCAGTATTTT.

J is TRBJ2-7 and V is TRBV5-1; TRBD2 aligns across 10 bases. Germline V gene sequence: CDR1 SGHRS, CDR2 YFSETQ. This CDR3 contains 14 residues. With 1 base clipped from V and 7 bases from J, the junction kept 5 bases outside the gene matches. CDR3 DNA: TGCGCCAGCAGCTTGAGAGTAGCGGGAGGAGAGCAGTACTTC. Translated, it gives CASSLRVAGGEQYF.

J is TRBJ1-2 and V is TRBV7-2; no firm D call. The ends were cut back, 2 bases at V and 3 bases at J, with 13 bases in the middle. Germline lookup yields CDR1 SGHTA and CDR2 FQGNSA. The CDR3 extends over 15 amino acids. CDR3: CASSLIEGADYGYTF. CDR3 DNA: TGTGCCAGCAGCTTAATCGAGGGCGCAGACTATGGCTACACCTTC. Combining the CDR3 with reference TRBV7-2 and TRBJ1-2 gives the whole variable domain GAGVSQSPSNKVTEKGKDVELRCDPISGHTALYWYRQSLGQGLEFLIYFQGNSAPDKSGLPSDRFSAERTGGSVSTLTIQRTQQEDSAVYLCASSLIEGADYGYTFGSGTRLTVV.

The V gene is TRBV19, the J gene TRBJ2-1; TRBD2 might be the D (6 bases). Germline assignment: CDR1 LNHDA and CDR2 SQIVND (reference sequence). V was trimmed by 4 bases and J by 4 bases, leaving 23 bases between them. CDR3 length: 18 amino acids. The CDR3 is CASSTLQEGTPIYNEQFF. In DNA, the CDR3 is TGTGCCAGTAGTACCCTGCAGGAGGGCACCCCTATTTACAATGAGCAGTTCTTC.

The chain couples TRBV7-9 to TRBJ2-3, with D unresolved. CDR3 length: 14 amino acids. Germline loops: CDR1 SEHNR, CDR2 FQNEAQ (reference sequence). Trimming removed 4 bases at V and 3 bases at J, with 11 bases between. The CDR3 reads CASSSTAGTDTQYF. The CDR3, as DNA: TGTGCCAGCAGCTCTACAGCTGGGACAGATACGCAGTATTTT.